The entry that follows covers one T cell receptor (beta chain) sequence. The donors, aged about 6 to 90, were healthy Caucasians from Russia. Per sample, a minimum of 7 million PBMCs were isolated. A second PCR of about 7 to 12 cycles used a sample-barcoded 5' primer and a J-beta primer mix. Each cDNA molecule carried a tag from a template-switch adaptor that contained 12 random nucleotides. Using its own MiXCR run on the 5' RACE reads, TCRdb lists one record per CDR3 protein. Of about 680,000 distinct CDR3 sequences listed, about half are singletons. These data are taken from a study of blood T cells in healthy people across ages. Germline CDR1 and CDR2: SGHRS and YFSETQ. V lost 6 bases to trimming and J lost 3 bases, with 15 bases between them. This CDR3 contains 14 residues.

The specimen sequenced was blood. The TCR comes from a woman aged 55-75 years in good health. This chain joins TRBV5-1 and TRBJ2-5, with D possibly called TRBD1 or TRBD2 (5 bases each). DNA of the CDR3: TGCGCCAGCAAGTTGGGGCGGGCGGAAGAGACCCAGTACTTC. The encoded protein is CASKLGRAEETQYF.